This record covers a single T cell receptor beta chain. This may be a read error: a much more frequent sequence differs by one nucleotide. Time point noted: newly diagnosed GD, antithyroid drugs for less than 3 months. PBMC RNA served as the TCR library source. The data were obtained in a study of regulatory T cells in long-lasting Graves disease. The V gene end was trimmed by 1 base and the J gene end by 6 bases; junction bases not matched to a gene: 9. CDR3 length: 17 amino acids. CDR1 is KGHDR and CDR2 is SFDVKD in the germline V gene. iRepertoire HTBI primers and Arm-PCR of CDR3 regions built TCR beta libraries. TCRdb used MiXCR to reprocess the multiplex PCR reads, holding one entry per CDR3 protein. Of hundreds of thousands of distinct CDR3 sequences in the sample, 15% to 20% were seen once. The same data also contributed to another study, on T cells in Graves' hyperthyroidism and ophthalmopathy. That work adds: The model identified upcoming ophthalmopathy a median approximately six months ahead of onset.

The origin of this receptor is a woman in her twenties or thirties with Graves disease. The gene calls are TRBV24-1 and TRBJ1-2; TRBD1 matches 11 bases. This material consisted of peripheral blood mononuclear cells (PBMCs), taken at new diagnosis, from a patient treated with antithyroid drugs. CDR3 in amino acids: CATSDLRTGGMHDGYTF. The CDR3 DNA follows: TGTGCCACCAGTGATTTAAGGACAGGGGGCATGCATGATGGCTACACCTTC.